This entry lists 4 T cell receptor beta chains sequenced from one sample in a study of blood T cell repertoires in COVID-19. Assay used: immunoSEQ multiplex PCR; TCRdb lists only in-frame clones, some missing. This sample yields about 60,000 clones, of which roughly 88% are seen a single time; approximately 4.3% belongs to the top ten. The source material was peripheral blood. Receptors were obtained from a man aged 55 to 70 with acute or convalescent COVID-19.

The rearrangement links TRBV11-2 to TRBJ2-3; TRBD2 aligns across 10 bases. The germline V gene encodes CDR1 SGHAT and CDR2 FQNNGV. The V and J ends lost 5 bases and 2 bases, in that order; junction bases with no gene match: 7. The CDR3 spans 16 residues. As DNA, the CDR3 is TGTGCCAGCAGCCGGACTAGCGGTAAATCCACAGATACGCAGTATTTT. Translated: CASSRTSGKSTDTQYF. Together with reference TRBV11-2 and TRBJ2-3, the CDR3 gives the full variable domain: EAGVAQSPRYKIIEKRQSVAFWCNPISGHATLYWYQQILGQGPKLLIQFQNNGVVDDSQLPKDRFSAERLKGVDSTLKIQPAKLEDSAVYLCASSRTSGKSTDTQYFGPGTRLTVL.

The V and J genes are TRBV20-1 and TRBJ1-2, with 7 bases matching TRBD1. Per germline, CDR1 DFQATT and CDR2 SNEGSKA (reference sequence). The V segment lost 3 bases and the J segment 6 bases; nucleotides outside the gene matches: 7. There are 13 residues in the CDR3. CDR3 bases: TGCAGTGCTAGTGGGGACAGTCAACATGGCTACACCTTC. This gives the protein CSASGDSQHGYTF.

V usage is TRBV11-2 and J usage is TRBJ1-1; no reliable D call. Trimming shortened V by 1 base and J by 2 bases, and 11 bases separated the two germline ends. There are 15 residues in the CDR3. Germline assignment: CDR1 SGHAT and CDR2 FQNNGV. In DNA form, the CDR3 reads TGTGCCAGCAGCTTAGTGATACAGAGAAACACTGAAGCTTTCTTT. Translating gives CASSLVIQRNTEAFF. Drawing the rest from reference TRBV11-2 and TRBJ1-1, the complete variable domain is EAGVAQSPRYKIIEKRQSVAFWCNPISGHATLYWYQQILGQGPKLLIQFQNNGVVDDSQLPKDRFSAERLKGVDSTLKIQPAKLEDSAVYLCASSLVIQRNTEAFFGQGTRLTVV.

This sequence joins TRBV10-3 and TRBJ2-7; the D is unclear. The CDR3 is 12 amino acids. Trimming shortened V by 3 bases and J by 1 base, and 4 bases separated the two germline ends. CDR1 is ENHRY and CDR2 is SYGVKD in the germline V gene. For the CDR3, the DNA is TGTGCCATCAGTGACAGATCCTACGAGCAGTACTTC. This sequence encodes CAISDRSYEQYF.